The rows below give T cell receptor beta chains drawn from one sample of a study of control samples from healthy donors and cancer patients. TCRdb's table, derived via immunoSEQ multiplex PCR, lists solely in-frame clones and lacks some. Found here are 150,000 to 180,000 clones, about 94% of them singletons; the top ten hold around 5.4%. Sequencing input: blood. Receptors originate from a middle-aged man in good health. Both conserved end residues are part of each CDR3. Fields, in order: V gene, D gene, J gene, clone size, CDR3 DNA, CDR3 protein. The D gene is left open where the match is weak. Not every row has a clone size; where given, it reads once, few, many or a size class.

TRBV27	NA	TRBJ1-1	few	TGTGCCAGCAGTTTGAGGGGTATGGGCACTGAAGCTTTCTTT	CASSLRGMGTEAFF
TRBV30	NA	TRBJ1-2	NA	TGTGCCTGGAGTGCCGGGCGGCACTATGGCTACACCTTC	CAWSAGRHYGYTF
TRBV6-6	NA	TRBJ2-7	NA	TGTGCCAGCAGAGGCGCGAGGGCTGCAAGCTTCCACGAGCAGTACTTC	CASRGARAASFHEQYF
TRBV28	NA	TRBJ2-2	NA	TGTGCCAGCAGTACCCTAAACACCGGGGAGCTGTTTTTT	CASSTLNTGELFF
TRBV4-2	NA	TRBJ2-5	NA	TGTGCCAGCAGCCAGGCCGGAACGAAAGAGACCCAGTACTTC	CASSQAGTKETQYF
TRBV28	NA	TRBJ1-1	NA	TGTGCCAGCAGTTGGGCTTGGAATACTGGGGGCACTGAAGCTTTCTTT	CASSWAWNTGGTEAFF
TRBV10-3	TRBD2	TRBJ2-1	once	TGTGCCATCAGTGACCTAGCGGGGGGAAACAATGAGCAGTTCTTC	CAISDLAGGNNEQFF
TRBV5-5	NA	TRBJ2-7	NA	TGTGCCAGCAGCTTGGCGGACGAGCAGTACTTC	CASSLADEQYF
TRBV29-1	NA	TRBJ1-1	once	TGCAGCGTTGAGGGCGGCCTGAACACTGAAGCTTTCTTT	CSVEGGLNTEAFF
TRBV10-1	TRBD2	TRBJ2-7	once	TGCGCCAGCAGTGAGTCGCTAGCGGGGTCCTACGAGCAGTACTTC	CASSESLAGSYEQYF
TRBV6-2/TRBV6-3	NA	TRBJ2-7	NA	TGTGCCAGCAGCCCAGCGGACGTCAGAGCCTACGAGCAGTACTTC	CASSPADVRAYEQYF
TRBV2	TRBD2	TRBJ2-3	NA	TGTGCCAGCAACGGCGGGGGGGCGTGGACAGATACGCAGTATTTT	CASNGGGAWTDTQYF
TRBV5-4	NA	TRBJ1-2	NA	TGTGCCAGCAGCTCGCGAGGAGGAAACTATGGCTACACCTTC	CASSSRGGNYGYTF
TRBV28	NA	TRBJ1-2	NA	TGTGCCAGCAGTTCTTGGGGGGCCAACTATGGCTACACCTTC	CASSSWGANYGYTF
TRBV7-2	NA	TRBJ1-5	NA	TGTGCCAGCAGCTTAGGGGCGGGGTTGAGCAATCAGCCCCAGCATTTT	CASSLGAGLSNQPQHF
TRBV2	NA	TRBJ2-5	NA	TGTGCCAGCAGTGAAGGGCTAGCGAAAGAGACCCAGTACTTC	CASSEGLAKETQYF
TRBV10-3	NA	TRBJ1-2	NA	TGTGCCATCAGTGGGCCTTATCAGGAGGGCTACACCTTC	CAISGPYQEGYTF